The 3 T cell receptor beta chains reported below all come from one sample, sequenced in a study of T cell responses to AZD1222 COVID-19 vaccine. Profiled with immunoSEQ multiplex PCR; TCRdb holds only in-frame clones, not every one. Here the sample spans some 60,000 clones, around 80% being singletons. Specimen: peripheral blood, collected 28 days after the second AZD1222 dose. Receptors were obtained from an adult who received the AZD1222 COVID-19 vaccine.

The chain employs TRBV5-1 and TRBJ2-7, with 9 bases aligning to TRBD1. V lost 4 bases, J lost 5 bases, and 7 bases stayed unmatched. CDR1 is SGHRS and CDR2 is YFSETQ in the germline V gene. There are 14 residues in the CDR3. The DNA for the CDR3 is TGCGCCAGCAGCGCAACAGGGGGCCTCGACGAGCAGTACTTC. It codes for CASSATGGLDEQYF.

In DNA form, the CDR3 reads TGTGCCAGCAGTTTCGGACAGTTAAATGAAAAACTGTTTTTT. It yields the protein CASSFGQLNEKLFF. The gene calls are TRBV28 and TRBJ1-4, with D tentatively TRBD1 (6 bases). The CDR3 totals 14 residues. The ends were cut back, 3 bases at V and 5 bases at J, with 10 bases in the middle. Germline loops: CDR1 MDHEN, CDR2 SYDVKM.

The DNA of the CDR3 is TGTGCCAGCAGCTTCTCGGGACTAGCGGGGGATCGGGGCGAGCAGTACTTC. Translation: CASSFSGLAGDRGEQYF. The chain recombines TRBV7-2 with TRBJ2-7, with TRBD2 identical over 14 bases. In germline, CDR1 is SGHTA, CDR2 FQGNSA. With V trimmed by 3 bases and J by 6 bases, 10 bases remained unmatched. The CDR3 extends over 17 amino acids.